The clone carrying this TCR beta chain was observed a handful of times. This sample was included in a study of blood T cell repertoires in COVID-19. Study-level information: Acute-phase and convalescent COVID-19 samples originated in the United States, Italy and Spain.

Clones were read by immunoSEQ multiplex PCR, and TCRdb kept only the in-frame ones, dropping some. The top ten hold 4% to 6% of the sample, which has roughly 250,000 clones, around 82% seen once. This CDR3 is 15 amino acids long. After removal of 7 bases from V and 6 bases from J, the junction contained 12 bases not matched to a gene. CDR1 and CDR2 (germline): LNHDA, SQIVND (reference sequence). This receptor was identified in a woman of 80 years or more with active or convalescent COVID-19. Sequenced material: peripheral blood. The V and J genes are TRBV19 and TRBJ1-2; 9 positions match TRBD1. This chain's CDR3 is CASTRGTDRGDGYTF. As DNA, the CDR3 is TGTGCCAGTACCCGGGGGACCGACAGGGGGGATGGCTACACCTTC.